This entry lists 3 T cell receptor beta chains sequenced from one sample in a study of post-analysis software for immune sequencing data (dated by TCRdb to between 2014 and 2017). Receptors were amplified or captured by PCR. Sequencing relied on an Illumina HiSeq 2500. Unique molecular identifiers were incorporated into TCR beta cDNA libraries to reduce PCR and sequencing biases. TCRdb's own reprocessing of the public reads used fastp at Q25 and MiXCR and kept productive beta chains. Rows merge per CDR3 protein into single entries with the most common DNA and genes. The sample table lists about 820,000 distinct CDR3 sequences, roughly 58% of them with a count of one. The leading ten clones occupy under 6% of the sample. Broad study findings and their caveats: Patients showed significantly higher frequencies than controls for a handful of TRBV segments, among them TRBV5-6, TRBV5-1 and TRBV20-1.

For these TCRs, the target antigens are not known. Input material: blood. Receptor source: a girl between 5 and 17 years old with multiple sclerosis.

The genes are TRBV7-3 and TRBJ2-1, with D tentatively TRBD2 (5 bases). Germline CDR1 SGHTA, CDR2 FQGTGA. The CDR3 spans 16 residues. V lost 4 bases and J 7 bases, leaving 20 bases between the germline ends. The CDR3 region has the DNA TGTGCCAGCAGCTCCCCTGGACTGACGGCAGCGAATGAGCAGTTCTTC. Protein sequence: CASSSPGLTAANEQFF.

The rearrangement joins TRBV28 to TRBJ2-1; 13 positions match TRBD2. V was clipped by 5 bases and J by 5 bases; unmatched bases: 6. The germline gives CDR1 MDHEN, CDR2 SYDVKM. The CDR3 sequence is 16 residues long. Here the CDR3 reads CASSPIGLAGDNEQFF. DNA for the CDR3: TGTGCCAGCAGTCCCATAGGACTAGCGGGAGACAATGAGCAGTTCTTC.

The J gene is TRBJ1-2, the V gene TRBV3-1, with D possibly being TRBD1 (6 bases). Germline V lookup: CDR1 LGHDT, CDR2 YNNKEL (reference sequence). V was pared by 1 base and J by 7 bases, with 13 bases between. The CDR3 has 14 residues. For the CDR3, the DNA is TGTGCCAGCAGCCAAGGGACAGTAGTAGGTGGCTACACCTTC. This translates into CASSQGTVVGGYTF.